This T cell receptor (beta chain) stems from a study of identical twins. The study, taken as a whole, reports: Memory repertoires showed no such pattern, whereas abundant cord blood beta clonotypes carried fewer insertions. Partly confounded zero-insertion analyses could result from invariant MAIT and iNKT cells. Shared out-of-frame alpha sequences (those common to twins) showed excess low generation probability.

V lost 2 bases, J lost 2 bases, and 18 bases lay in between. CDR1 is MNHEY, CDR2 SVGAGI, per germline. The CDR3 covers 17 residues. Note on this clonotype: Its antigen remains unidentified.

Donors were all healthy Caucasians. TCRdb redid the calling of the 5' RACE reads with MiXCR, one entry per CDR3 protein. The table records around 450,000 distinct CDR3 sequences, 13% to 15% of them present only once. This sample also appeared in a second study, on yellow fever vaccine responses in identical twins.

J is TRBJ1-2 and V is TRBV6-5; the D gene is possibly TRBD1 (5 bases). The TCR was taken from a young woman in good health. The specimen was CD4+ T cells sorted from blood. The CDR3 DNA reads TGTGCCAGCAGTTACGGCGTCGCAGGGATATTAAACTATGGCTACACCTTC. This gives the protein CASSYGVAGILNYGYTF.